The rows below give T cell receptor beta chains drawn from one sample of a study of shared clonotypes between healthy human individuals. TCRdb's table, derived via immunoSEQ multiplex PCR, lists solely in-frame clones and lacks some. In the table there are roughly 2,500,000 clones, 93% of which are singletons. Specimen: naive CD4+ T cells from PBMCs. These receptors originate from a young man in good health. Some clones in this sample may be carry-over from other donors' samples. Each CDR3 is given with its conserved first and last residue. Fields, in order: clone size, D gene, V gene, J gene, CDR3 protein, CDR3 DNA. A D gene is named only where the DNA matches it firmly. Clone size appears in some rows only: once, few, many, or a class for an expanded clone.

abundance: -
d_gene: -
v_gene: TRBV29-1
j_gene: TRBJ2-5
CDR3aa: CSVEDTRRPEETQYF
CDR3nt: TGCAGCGTTGAAGACACACGACGCCCCGAAGAGACCCAGTACTTC

abundance: -
d_gene: -
v_gene: TRBV6-5
j_gene: TRBJ2-1
CDR3aa: CASNPGASYNEQFF
CDR3nt: TGTGCCAGCAACCCGGGAGCTTCCTACAATGAGCAGTTCTTC

abundance: -
d_gene: -
v_gene: TRBV19
j_gene: TRBJ2-1
CDR3aa: CASTARGRNEQFF
CDR3nt: TGTGCCAGTACCGCGAGGGGTCGGAATGAGCAGTTCTTC

abundance: -
d_gene: -
v_gene: TRBV28
j_gene: TRBJ1-5
CDR3aa: CASTIVDQPQHF
CDR3nt: TGTGCCAGCACTATAGTGGATCAGCCCCAGCATTTT

abundance: -
d_gene: -
v_gene: TRBV18
j_gene: TRBJ1-1
CDR3aa: CASSPPAGATTEAFF
CDR3nt: TGTGCCAGCTCACCACCGGCAGGGGCCACCACTGAAGCTTTCTTT

abundance: -
d_gene: TRBD1
v_gene: TRBV27
j_gene: TRBJ2-1
CDR3aa: CASRRQGAFNEQFF
CDR3nt: TGTGCCAGCAGAAGACAGGGGGCGTTCAATGAGCAGTTCTTC

abundance: -
d_gene: -
v_gene: TRBV29-1
j_gene: TRBJ2-3
CDR3aa: CSMRSGRRTDTQYF
CDR3nt: TGCAGCATGAGATCGGGACGGCGAACAGATACGCAGTATTTT

abundance: -
d_gene: -
v_gene: TRBV5-1
j_gene: TRBJ1-3
CDR3aa: CASSFGTPGGNTIYF
CDR3nt: TGCGCCAGCAGCTTCGGAACGCCCGGGGGAAACACCATATATTTT

abundance: -
d_gene: -
v_gene: TRBV2
j_gene: TRBJ2-5
CDR3aa: CASVQQETQYF
CDR3nt: TGTGCCAGCGTCCAGCAAGAGACCCAGTACTTC

abundance: once
d_gene: -
v_gene: TRBV1
j_gene: TRBJ2-7
CDR3aa: CTSSQGASGRSTLSYEQYF
CDR3nt: TGCACCAGCAGCCAAGGGGCTAGCGGGAGGTCGACCCTGTCCTACGAGCAGTACTTC

abundance: -
d_gene: TRBD2
v_gene: TRBV30
j_gene: TRBJ2-5
CDR3aa: CASRTSGRVMETQYF
CDR3nt: TGTGCCTCTCGGACTAGCGGGAGGGTGATGGAGACCCAGTACTTC

abundance: -
d_gene: -
v_gene: TRBV28
j_gene: TRBJ2-2
CDR3aa: CASSSESTGELFF
CDR3nt: TGTGCCAGCAGTTCAGAATCAACCGGGGAGCTGTTTTTT

abundance: -
d_gene: TRBD1
v_gene: TRBV19
j_gene: TRBJ1-2
CDR3aa: CASSIRTGEGYTF
CDR3nt: TGTGCCAGTAGTATAAGGACAGGGGAAGGCTACACCTTC

abundance: once
d_gene: -
v_gene: TRBV18
j_gene: TRBJ2-5
CDR3aa: CASSPQLGTQYF
CDR3nt: TGTGCCAGCTCACCCCAGCTGGGGACCCAGTACTTC

abundance: -
d_gene: TRBD1
v_gene: TRBV18
j_gene: TRBJ1-1
CDR3aa: CASSPGGQAYTEAFF
CDR3nt: TGTGCCAGCTCCCCGGGAGGACAGGCATACACTGAAGCTTTCTTT

abundance: few
d_gene: -
v_gene: TRBV5-4
j_gene: TRBJ2-7
CDR3aa: CASSLKGAYEQYF
CDR3nt: TGTGCCAGCAGCTTGAAAGGAGCCTACGAGCAGTACTTC

abundance: -
d_gene: -
v_gene: TRBV11-2
j_gene: TRBJ1-2
CDR3aa: CASSLEPASYNYGYTF
CDR3nt: TGTGCCAGCAGCTTAGAACCCGCCAGCTATAACTATGGCTACACCTTC

abundance: -
d_gene: -
v_gene: TRBV7-2
j_gene: TRBJ1-2
CDR3aa: CVSSSDRNYGYTF
CDR3nt: TGTGTCAGCAGTTCAGACCGCAACTATGGCTACACCTTC

abundance: once
d_gene: -
v_gene: TRBV5-6
j_gene: TRBJ2-6
CDR3aa: CASSLGFSGANVLTF
CDR3nt: TGTGCCAGCAGCTTAGGATTCTCTGGGGCCAACGTCCTGACTTTC

abundance: -
d_gene: TRBD2
v_gene: TRBV4-2
j_gene: TRBJ2-7
CDR3aa: CASSHPIAGGGLYEQYF
CDR3nt: TGTGCCAGCAGCCACCCGATAGCGGGAGGTGGTCTCTACGAGCAGTACTTC

abundance: -
d_gene: TRBD2
v_gene: TRBV5-1
j_gene: TRBJ2-3
CDR3aa: CASSFSGTDTQYF
CDR3nt: TGCGCCAGCAGCTTTAGCGGGACAGATACGCAGTATTTT

abundance: -
d_gene: -
v_gene: TRBV28
j_gene: TRBJ1-1
CDR3aa: CASSFRVGTEAFF
CDR3nt: TGTGCCAGCAGTTTTAGGGTTGGAACTGAAGCTTTCTTT

abundance: -
d_gene: -
v_gene: TRBV6-5
j_gene: TRBJ1-1
CDR3aa: CASSYSFQGSTEAFF
CDR3nt: TGTGCCAGCAGTTACTCATTCCAGGGTTCCACTGAAGCTTTCTTT

abundance: -
d_gene: TRBD2
v_gene: TRBV18
j_gene: TRBJ2-1
CDR3aa: CASSPRLAGSNEQFF
CDR3nt: TGTGCCAGCTCACCTCGACTAGCGGGCTCCAATGAGCAGTTCTTC

abundance: once
d_gene: -
v_gene: TRBV19
j_gene: TRBJ1-5
CDR3aa: CASSLTDFNQPQHF
CDR3nt: TGTGCCAGTAGCCTGACAGATTTCAATCAGCCCCAGCATTTT

abundance: -
d_gene: TRBD1
v_gene: TRBV5-1
j_gene: TRBJ1-1
CDR3aa: CASRWTGNTEAFF
CDR3nt: TGCGCCAGCAGATGGACAGGAAACACTGAAGCTTTCTTT

abundance: -
d_gene: -
v_gene: TRBV28
j_gene: TRBJ1-4
CDR3aa: CASRPSGRVDEKLFF
CDR3nt: TGTGCCAGCAGACCCTCCGGCAGGGTGGATGAAAAACTGTTTTTT

abundance: -
d_gene: TRBD2
v_gene: TRBV19
j_gene: TRBJ2-1
CDR3aa: CASSEGLAGGPRSVYEQFF
CDR3nt: TGTGCCAGTAGTGAGGGACTAGCGGGAGGGCCGAGGTCGGTCTATGAGCAGTTCTTC

abundance: -
d_gene: -
v_gene: TRBV4-2
j_gene: TRBJ2-7
CDR3aa: CASSQDLSYEQYF
CDR3nt: TGTGCCAGCAGCCAGGACCTCTCCTACGAGCAGTACTTC

abundance: -
d_gene: -
v_gene: TRBV28
j_gene: TRBJ2-4
CDR3aa: CASSLGGRFIQYF
CDR3nt: TGTGCCAGCAGTCTGGGCGGACGCTTTATTCAGTACTTC

abundance: -
d_gene: -
v_gene: TRBV6-1
j_gene: TRBJ2-2
CDR3aa: CASRVMLSGELFF
CDR3nt: TGTGCCAGCAGGGTTATGTTATCCGGGGAGCTGTTTTTT

abundance: few
d_gene: -
v_gene: TRBV30
j_gene: TRBJ1-1
CDR3aa: CAWSVAGKNTEAFF
CDR3nt: TGTGCCTGGAGTGTAGCGGGCAAGAACACTGAAGCTTTCTTT

abundance: few
d_gene: -
v_gene: TRBV1
j_gene: TRBJ1-1
CDR3aa: CTSSRTWVVTEAFF
CDR3nt: TGCACCAGCAGCCGGACTTGGGTGGTCACTGAAGCTTTCTTT

abundance: once
d_gene: -
v_gene: TRBV7-2
j_gene: TRBJ2-1
CDR3aa: CASSKMEWAARGGYNEQFF
CDR3nt: TGTGCCAGCAGCAAGATGGAATGGGCGGCCAGAGGCGGATACAATGAGCAGTTCTTC

abundance: -
d_gene: TRBD2
v_gene: TRBV6-5
j_gene: TRBJ2-7
CDR3aa: CASSYSGPSGSYEQYF
CDR3nt: TGTGCCAGCAGTTACTCGGGCCCTAGCGGGAGTTACGAGCAGTACTTC

abundance: -
d_gene: -
v_gene: TRBV30
j_gene: TRBJ1-4
CDR3aa: CAWSVGGSNEKLFF
CDR3nt: TGTGCCTGGAGTGTAGGAGGATCTAATGAAAAACTGTTTTTT

abundance: -
d_gene: -
v_gene: TRBV28
j_gene: TRBJ1-1
CDR3aa: CASSLVSLTEAFF
CDR3nt: TGTGCCAGCAGTTTAGTTAGTCTCACTGAAGCTTTCTTT

abundance: -
d_gene: -
v_gene: TRBV5-1
j_gene: TRBJ1-4
CDR3aa: CASSLGPGEKLFF
CDR3nt: TGCGCCAGCAGCCTCGGGCCTGGGGAAAAACTGTTTTTT

abundance: few
d_gene: -
v_gene: TRBV28
j_gene: TRBJ1-1
CDR3aa: CASSLGTNTEAFF
CDR3nt: TGTGCCAGCAGTTTAGGGACGAACACTGAAGCTTTCTTT

abundance: -
d_gene: TRBD1
v_gene: TRBV5-1
j_gene: TRBJ2-3
CDR3aa: CASSGPDRGTDTQYF
CDR3nt: TGCGCCAGCAGCGGGCCGGACAGGGGAACAGATACGCAGTATTTT

abundance: -
d_gene: TRBD2
v_gene: TRBV5-1
j_gene: TRBJ2-3
CDR3aa: CASGRTLAGGGDTQYF
CDR3nt: TGCGCCAGCGGCCGCACACTAGCGGGAGGGGGAGATACGCAGTATTTT

abundance: -
d_gene: TRBD2
v_gene: TRBV15
j_gene: TRBJ2-5
CDR3aa: CATSKIRGPAGERETQYF
CDR3nt: TGTGCCACCAGCAAAATTCGGGGTCCAGCGGGAGAGAGAGAGACCCAGTACTTC

abundance: few
d_gene: -
v_gene: TRBV9
j_gene: TRBJ2-7
CDR3aa: CASSIRAEYVEQYF
CDR3nt: TGTGCCAGCAGCATAAGGGCCGAGTACGTGGAGCAGTACTTC

abundance: -
d_gene: TRBD1
v_gene: TRBV27
j_gene: TRBJ2-7
CDR3aa: CASSSPQGAGEQYF
CDR3nt: TGTGCCAGCAGTTCTCCTCAGGGGGCGGGGGAGCAGTACTTC

abundance: -
d_gene: TRBD2
v_gene: TRBV27
j_gene: TRBJ2-7
CDR3aa: CASRGTSGIPGPYEQYF
CDR3nt: TGTGCCAGCAGGGGGACTAGCGGGATCCCCGGGCCCTACGAGCAGTACTTC